This TCR beta chain was identified in a study of T cell responses to AZD1222 COVID-19 vaccine. CDR3 size: 14 residues. The germline V gene encodes CDR1 SGHAT and CDR2 FQDESV (reference sequence). Between the trimmed V and J ends, which lost 4 bases and 6 bases, there was a span of 16 bases. Method: immunoSEQ multiplex PCR; TCRdb's copy keeps in-frame clones and lacks some. The repertoire holds approximately 110,000 clones, with about 88% as singletons. For this clone: Its cognate antigen is unknown.

The study, taken as a whole, reports: Seropositive status at baseline applied to only a handful of AZD1222 recipients.

The sample was peripheral blood, taken 28 days after the second AZD1222 dose. The J gene is TRBJ2-7, the V gene TRBV11-1, with unresolved D. The receptor's source is an adult who received the AZD1222 COVID-19 vaccine. Written as DNA, the CDR3 is TGTGCCAGCAGCTCCAGACTGTCACCGCTCGAGCAGTACTTC. The encoded protein is CASSSRLSPLEQYF.